These 21 T cell receptor beta chains were all obtained from the same sample, sequenced in a study of T cell responses to AZD1222 COVID-19 vaccine. Sequencing was performed with immunoSEQ multiplex PCR; in TCRdb, only in-frame clones are kept and a portion is missing. The sample contains about 120,000 clones, 70% to 90% of which appear only once. The sample consisted of peripheral blood, taken on day 0 of AZD1222 vaccination. All receptors come from an adult in good health.

In this sample, this clone turned up a few times. This sequence joins TRBV21-1 and TRBJ2-1; TRBD2 was called by the table and not checked on the DNA. TRBV21-1 corresponds to a pseudogene. This CDR3 has 12 amino acids. CDR3 region: CASKPNGNEQFF. The CDR3 DNA follows: TGTGCCAGCAAACCCAACGGCAATGAGCAGTTCTTC.

This rearrangement joins TRBV30 to TRBJ1-3, with 8 positions matching TRBD1. This CDR3 has 15 residues. V was pared by 2 bases and J by 6 bases, with 9 bases of the junction left unmatched. In germline, CDR1 is GTSNPN, CDR2 SVGIG (reference sequence). CDR3 coding DNA: TGTGCCTGGAGTCAGTTGGACAGGGAAGAAAACACCATATATTTT. It specifies CAWSQLDREENTIYF. Full variable domain (missing parts from reference TRBV30 and TRBJ1-3): SQTIHQWPATLVQPVGSPLSLECTVEGTSNPNLYWYRQAAGRGLQLLFYSVGIGQISSEVPQNLSASRPQDRQFILSSKKLLLSDSGFYLCAWSQLDREENTIYFGEGSWLTVV.

The chain carries TRBV3-1 (or the pseudogene TRBV3-2) and TRBJ1-1; D is perhaps TRBD1 (6 bases). The V and J ends lost 1 base and 1 base respectively, with 13 bases between them. The CDR3 consists of 16 residues. Looked up from germline, CDR1 is LGHDT and CDR2 is YNNKEL (reference sequence). The CDR3 nucleotides are TGTGCCAGCAGCCAAGGCTTAGGACAGCAGAACACTGAAGCTTTCTTT. Encoded protein: CASSQGLGQQNTEAFF.

The CDR3 is CASNYLAGRTGELFF. The CDR3 DNA reads TGTGCCAGCAACTACCTAGCGGGACGAACCGGGGAGCTGTTTTTT. The chain couples TRBV3-1 (or the pseudogene TRBV3-2) to TRBJ2-2; 9 bases align to TRBD2. CDR1 and CDR2 (germline): LGHDT, YNNKEL (reference sequence). With V trimmed by 7 bases and J by 5 bases, 8 bases remained unmatched. This CDR3 has 15 amino acids.

This clone turned up a few times. This chain joins TRBV2 and TRBJ1-5; 10 bases map to TRBD1. The CDR3 runs 13 residues. J was trimmed by 7 bases and V by 5 bases; bases with no gene match: 2. Germline CDR1 and CDR2: SNHLY and FYNNEI. CDR3 protein: CASSQTGGQPQHF. In nucleotides, the CDR3 is TGTGCCAGCAGTCAGACAGGGGGCCAGCCCCAGCATTTT.

This chain uses TRBV25-1 with TRBJ2-1; D is unclear. V was clipped by 4 bases and J by 8 bases, with 18 bases between them. The CDR3 runs to 15 residues. From germline, CDR1 is MGHDK and CDR2 SYGVNS. CDR3 region: CASSGIRLERDEQFF. The CDR3 region has the DNA TGTGCCAGCAGTGGTATCAGGCTAGAACGGGATGAGCAGTTCTTC.

The CDR3 nucleotides are TGCAGCGTTGCTGGGACTAGCGGGGGTCATGAGCAGTTCTTC. Translation gives CSVAGTSGGHEQFF. J is TRBJ2-1 and V is TRBV29-1; 14 bases match TRBD2. Germline V gene data show CDR1 as SQVTM and CDR2 as ANQGSEA. After removal of 4 bases from V and 8 bases from J, the junction contained 4 bases not matched to a gene. This CDR3 spans 14 amino acids.

The J gene is TRBJ1-1, the V gene TRBV30; 7 bases fit TRBD1. The CDR3 has 14 amino acids. V gave up 1 base and J gave up 5 bases; unmatched junction bases: 7. Germline V CDR1 and CDR2: GTSNPN, SVGIG (reference sequence). CDR3 coding DNA: TGTGCCTGGAGTGCTATGGACAGGTATACTGAAGCTTTCTTT. Translating gives CAWSAMDRYTEAFF.

The genes are TRBV12-5 and TRBJ2-2; 7 nucleotides align to TRBD1. With 1 base clipped from V and 4 bases from J, the junction kept 6 bases outside the gene matches. Germline V lookup: CDR1 LGHNT, CDR2 FRNRAP. CDR3 length equals 16 residues. CDR3 in amino acids: CASGLGTGTATGELFF. In DNA, the CDR3 is TGTGCTAGTGGTTTGGGAACCGGGACAGCCACCGGGGAGCTGTTTTTT.

V usage is TRBV5-1 and J usage is TRBJ2-7, with D perhaps matching TRBD2 (6 bases). The V gene lost 4 bases and the J gene lost 2 bases, with 16 bases spanning the gap. CDR3 size: 15 residues. Germline V CDR1 and CDR2: SGHRS, YFSETQ. CDR3: CASSPSGTGAYEQYF. The DNA for the CDR3 is TGCGCCAGCAGCCCCTCGGGGACTGGGGCCTACGAGCAGTACTTC.

The chain combines TRBV4-1 with TRBJ1-1; no clear D. Trimming cost V 0 bases and J 6 bases, with 11 bases left between them. Germline-derived CDR1 and CDR2 are MGHRA and YSYEKL. The CDR3 covers 14 residues. The chain's CDR3 is CASSQEILIAEAFF. In DNA form, the CDR3 reads TGCGCCAGCAGCCAAGAGATCCTAATCGCTGAAGCTTTCTTT.

This clone has more than one count but fewer than ten. The V and J genes are TRBV21-1 and TRBJ2-5; the table's D call, TRBD2, was not checked against the DNA. TRBV21-1 has pseudogene status. This CDR3 region has 14 residues. In DNA, the CDR3 is TGTGCCAGCAGCAATTCCCGGGGAGGGGAGACCCAGTACTTC. Translating gives CASSNSRGGETQYF.

The chain is built from TRBV11-2 and TRBJ2-2; 9 bases are shared with TRBD1. J was trimmed by 2 bases and V by 6 bases; bases with no gene match: 4. The CDR3 spans 15 residues. CDR1 SGHAT and CDR2 FQNNGV come from the germline V gene. The CDR3 here is CASRMGQGNTGELFF. The CDR3 region has the DNA TGTGCCAGCAGGATGGGACAGGGAAACACCGGGGAGCTGTTTTTT.

The chain links TRBV30 to TRBJ1-3; D perhaps matches TRBD1 (6 bases). Germline CDR1 is GTSNPN and CDR2 is SVGIG (reference sequence). Deletions cut 4 bases from V and 0 bases from J, with 10 bases between. This CDR3 is built from 14 residues. The CDR3 region has the DNA TGTGCCTGGACAGGACAGAACTCTGGAAACACCATATATTTT. Translating gives CAWTGQNSGNTIYF.

The rearrangement links TRBV4-1 to TRBJ1-5; D gene unclear. From germline, CDR1 is MGHRA and CDR2 YSYEKL. CDR3 length: 14 residues. V dropped 4 bases and J dropped 4 bases, with 11 bases sitting between them. DNA of the CDR3: TGCGCCAGCAGCCCCTACGGTACTAATCAGCCCCAGCATTTT. This encodes CASSPYGTNQPQHF.

The V and J genes are TRBV30 and TRBJ1-1; D gene uncertain. The germline V gene has CDR1 GTSNPN and CDR2 SVGIG (reference sequence). V was clipped by 2 bases and J by 8 bases, with 15 bases between them. The CDR3 sequence is 13 residues long. The CDR3 loop is CAWSLGGLTEAFF. CDR3 nucleotide sequence: TGTGCCTGGAGTTTGGGAGGGCTAACGGAAGCTTTCTTT.

The chain couples TRBV6-1 to TRBJ1-2; D remains ambiguous. V was pared by 2 bases and J by 8 bases, with 6 bases between. The CDR3 totals 11 residues. Germline-derived CDR1 and CDR2 are MNHNS and SASEGT. The CDR3 sequence: CASSELGGYTF. The CDR3 bases are TGTGCCAGCAGTGAATTAGGGGGCTACACCTTC.

This clone was counted between two and nine times. This chain connects TRBV12-5 to TRBJ1-2, with unresolved D. Trimming cost V 3 bases and J 0 bases, with 11 bases left between them. Looked up from germline, CDR1 is LGHNT and CDR2 is FRNRAP. The length of the CDR3 is 15 residues. CDR3 protein: CASGLPYSSNYGYTF. The CDR3, as DNA: TGTGCTAGTGGTTTACCCTACTCTTCTAACTATGGCTACACCTTC.

This rearrangement joins TRBV30 to TRBJ1-2; possibly TRBD1 for D (6 bases). This CDR3 is built from 15 residues. Germline V CDR1 and CDR2: GTSNPN, SVGIG (reference sequence). Trimming shortened V by 2 bases and J by 8 bases, and 21 bases separated the two germline ends. DNA of the CDR3: TGTGCCTGGAGTTCGGAGTTCGGGGACAAACCGGGCTACACCTTC. Protein product: CAWSSEFGDKPGYTF.

The chain uses TRBV2 and TRBJ2-7; D is unresolved. Looked up from germline, CDR1 is SNHLY and CDR2 is FYNNEI. The CDR3 consists of 12 residues. V lost 4 bases and J lost 3, with 7 bases in between. The CDR3 protein is CASSVSSYEQYF. The CDR3 DNA reads TGTGCCAGCAGTGTAAGTAGCTACGAGCAGTACTTC.

The V gene is TRBV7-9, the J gene TRBJ2-7, with a possible D match to TRBD1 (6 bases). This CDR3 comprises 16 residues. Germline values: CDR1 SEHNR, CDR2 FQNEAQ (reference sequence). Trimming took off 1 base at V and 1 base at J, with 14 bases between the two ends. The CDR3, as DNA: TGTGCCAGCAGCTTAGGGACAGCTGGGATTTCCTACGAGCAGTACTTC. Translated: CASSLGTAGISYEQYF.